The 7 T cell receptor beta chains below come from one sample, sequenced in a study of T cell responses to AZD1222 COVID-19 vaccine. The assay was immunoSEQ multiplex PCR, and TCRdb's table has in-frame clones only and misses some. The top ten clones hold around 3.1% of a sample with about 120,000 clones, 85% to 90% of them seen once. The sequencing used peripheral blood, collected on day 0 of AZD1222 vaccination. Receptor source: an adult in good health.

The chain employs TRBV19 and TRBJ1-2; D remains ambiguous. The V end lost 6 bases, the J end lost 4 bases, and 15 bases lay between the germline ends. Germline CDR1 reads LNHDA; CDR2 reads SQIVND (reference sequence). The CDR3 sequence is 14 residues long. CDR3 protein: CASRTSFRVYGYTF. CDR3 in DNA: TGTGCCAGTAGAACGAGCTTTCGGGTCTATGGCTACACCTTC.

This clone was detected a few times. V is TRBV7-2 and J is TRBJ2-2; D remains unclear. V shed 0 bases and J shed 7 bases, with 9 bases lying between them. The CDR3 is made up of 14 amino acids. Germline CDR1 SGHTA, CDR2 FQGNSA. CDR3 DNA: TGTGCCAGCAGCTTAGCGCCTAATGTCGGGGAGCTGTTTTTT. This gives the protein CASSLAPNVGELFF.

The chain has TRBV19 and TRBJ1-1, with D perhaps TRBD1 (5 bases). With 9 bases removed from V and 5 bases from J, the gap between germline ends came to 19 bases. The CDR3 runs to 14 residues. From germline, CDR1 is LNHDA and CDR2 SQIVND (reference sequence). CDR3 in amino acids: CASHDGGGGTEAFF. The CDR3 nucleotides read TGTGCCAGCCATGATGGGGGGGGAGGGACTGAAGCTTTCTTT. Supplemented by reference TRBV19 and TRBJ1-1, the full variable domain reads DGGITQSPKYLFRKEGQNVTLSCEQNLNHDAMYWYRQDPGQGLRLIYYSQIVNDFQKGDIAEGYSVSREKKESFPLTVTSAQKNPTAFYLCASHDGGGGTEAFFGQGTRLTVV.

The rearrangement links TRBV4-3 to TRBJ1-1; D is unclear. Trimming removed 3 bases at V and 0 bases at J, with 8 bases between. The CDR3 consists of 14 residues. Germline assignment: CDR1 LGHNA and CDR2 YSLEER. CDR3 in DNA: TGCGCCAGCAGCCAGCTCGTCCTGAACACTGAAGCTTTCTTT. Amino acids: CASSQLVLNTEAFF.

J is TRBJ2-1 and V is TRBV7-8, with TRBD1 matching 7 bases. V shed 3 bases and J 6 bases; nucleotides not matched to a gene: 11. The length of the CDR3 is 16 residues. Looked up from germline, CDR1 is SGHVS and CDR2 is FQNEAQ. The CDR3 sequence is CASSLGHRGMGNEQFF. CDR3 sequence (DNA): TGTGCCAGCAGCTTGGGACACAGGGGAATGGGCAATGAGCAGTTCTTC.

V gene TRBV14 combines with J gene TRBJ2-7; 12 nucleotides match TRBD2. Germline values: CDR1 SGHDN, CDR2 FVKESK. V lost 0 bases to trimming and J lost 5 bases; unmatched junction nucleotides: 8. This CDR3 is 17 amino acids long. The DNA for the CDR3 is TGTGCCAGCAGCCAAGACCCCAGGACTAGCGGGGAACACGAGCAGTACTTC. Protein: CASSQDPRTSGEHEQYF.

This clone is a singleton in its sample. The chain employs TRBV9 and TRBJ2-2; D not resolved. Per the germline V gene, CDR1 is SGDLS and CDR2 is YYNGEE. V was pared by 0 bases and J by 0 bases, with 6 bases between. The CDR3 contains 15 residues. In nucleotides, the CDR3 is TGTGCCAGCAGCGTAGTGGGTTCGAACACCGGGGAGCTGTTTTTT. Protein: CASSVVGSNTGELFF. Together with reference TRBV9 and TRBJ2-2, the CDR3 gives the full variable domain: DSGVTQTPKHLITATGQRVTLRCSPRSGDLSVYWYQQSLDQGLQFLIQYYNGEERAKGNILERFSAQQFPDLHSELNLSSLELGDSALYFCASSVVGSNTGELFFGEGSRLTVL.